The rows below give T cell receptor beta chains drawn from one sample of a study of shared clonotypes between healthy human individuals. Clones were sequenced by immunoSEQ multiplex PCR, and TCRdb holds only the in-frame ones, with some missing. Seen here are roughly 1,500,000 clones, approximately 98.5% observed once, and the top ten hold approximately 0.4%. Sequencing was done on a sample of naive CD4+ T cells sorted from blood. These receptors all stem from a man aged 25-45 years in good health. Both conserved end residues are trimmed from each CDR3.

TRBJ2-5 | TRBV30 | ACTGTSGQETQY
TRBJ2-7 | TRBV11-2 | ASSVSGGLNEQY
TRBJ1-1 | TRBV7-9 | ASSSRENTEAF
TRBJ1-5 | TRBV6-5 | ASSSRGVNQPQH
TRBJ2-1 | TRBV11-2 | ARWTSGRSNEQF
TRBJ2-1 | TRBV4-1 | ASSQDPSGRAGEQF
TRBJ2-1 | TRBV5-1 | ASRPGLNSYNEQF
TRBJ1-5 | TRBV27 | ASSQTGNGNQPQH
TRBJ2-2 | TRBV5-1 | ASSDTAGDTGELF
TRBJ2-7 | TRBV5-5 | ASSLGVGTGFYEQY
TRBJ2-3 | TRBV7-6 | ASSTDPRTDTQY
TRBJ1-3 | TRBV5-4 | ASSLRQAHSGNTIY
TRBJ2-3 | TRBV18 | ASSQGSGDTQY
TRBJ2-5 | TRBV6-6 | ASSYSKGTGQETQY
TRBJ2-7 | TRBV2 | ASSAGQDPYEQY
TRBJ2-5 | TRBV7-3 | ASSLIWRTSGRGETQY
TRBJ2-1 | TRBV7-3 | ASSLSPSDEQF
TRBJ2-7 | TRBV28 | ASSLGGRGYEQY
TRBJ1-5 | TRBV5-1 | ASSPGGGINQPQH
TRBJ2-1 | TRBV4-1 | ASSQDRGRNEQF
TRBJ2-5 | TRBV28 | ASGPLLGH
TRBJ2-1 | TRBV7-3 | ASSLLKMDEQF
TRBJ1-1 | TRBV5-6 | ASRRIGDSQNTEAF
TRBJ1-2 | TRBV11-2 | ASSQSLDGGQRDGYT
TRBJ2-7 | TRBV27 | ASTTTPGAGGPYEQY
TRBJ2-3 | TRBV10-3 | AIGTSSDTQY
TRBJ2-2 | TRBV5-1 | ASSLAGTGGTGELF
TRBJ1-1 | TRBV29-1 | SVWMNTEAF
TRBJ2-7 | TRBV7-6 | ASSLARDSSYEQY
TRBJ2-2 | TRBV19 | ASSIGGYTGELF
TRBJ2-3 | TRBV10-3 | AISRLAGGPSTDTQY
TRBJ2-1 | TRBV5-1 | ASSLGRDRWSYNEQF
TRBJ2-1 | TRBV5-1 | ASSLTGGNEQF
TRBJ2-3 | TRBV5-1 | ASSLVGTSTDTQY
TRBJ2-1 | TRBV5-1 | ASSLDPTSGSSYNEQF
TRBJ1-4 | TRBV30 | AWSHRQATNEKLF
TRBJ1-5 | TRBV12-1 | ASKDSYSNQPQH
TRBJ2-7 | TRBV18 | ASSPPAGGSYEQY
TRBJ2-7 | TRBV7-9 | ASSTRQGYEQY
TRBJ2-2 | TRBV5-6 | ASSLDIWVTGELF
TRBJ1-4 | TRBV29-1 | SVEAPARNEKLF
TRBJ2-2 | TRBV5-1 | ASSHRDRGHTGELF
TRBJ1-1 | TRBV6-5 | ASRRGSGNTEAF
TRBJ1-2 | TRBV7-9 | ASSFADRNRFS
TRBJ1-5 | TRBV28 | ASSLRGLGNQPQH
TRBJ1-5 | TRBV10-3 | AISRTGNQPQH
TRBJ2-7 | TRBV6-5 | ASSYSRQTYEQY
TRBJ2-1 | TRBV30 | AWSGRVVRPNEQF
TRBJ2-7 | TRBV2 | ASSEARTGRDEQY
TRBJ2-1 | TRBV10-1 | ASSDVGTSGNNEQF
TRBJ2-2 | TRBV27 | ASSFLGIGELF
TRBJ2-7 | TRBV4-1 | ASSQERRGTSGRKSSYEQY
TRBJ2-7 | TRBV5-1 | ASSRQGMLYEQY
TRBJ1-5 | TRBV28 | ASSLRRSGPQH
TRBJ2-3 | TRBV10-3 | AISESWTGVGNTQY